This T cell receptor beta chain was sequenced during a study of cytomegalovirus exposure and HLA in healthy donors (dated by TCRdb to the late 2010s). For the wider study: An earlier analysis of some 600 of the donors reported roughly 300 Gb of sequence data and 117 million unique TCR beta sequences obtained from around 180 million T cells. In an earlier analysis of 587 of the donors, high-throughput TCR beta sequencing was used to judge whether each TCR beta V gene segment behaved as functional or pseudogenic. High-throughput TCR immunosequencing, statistical association of individual TCRs with disease status, and machine learning were combined to predict cytomegalovirus infection status. Among the approximately 420 genotyped donors, 75% to 90% belonged to the genetic ancestry cluster associated with self-reported Caucasian donors. Genome-wide SNP genotypes for about 65% of the roughly 670 donors were used in a later genetic analysis, which treated that subset as a discovery cohort. The study used immunosequencing to profile the T cell repertoires of under 700 subjects and linked those repertoires to cytomegalovirus serostatus. Class I and class II HLA loci were covered by the typing at four-digit resolution. The number of donors typed differed by locus, with about 629-630 for A, B, C, DRB1 and DQB1, around 500 for DQA1, about 610 for DPA1, and approximately 470 for DPB1. Rather than drawing on any new phenotypic data, the later analysis identified candidate immune exposures from TCR beta sequences and the way those sequences occurred across donors. The study aimed to test whether cataloging public T cell receptors could reveal signatures of past pathogen exposure. An early release that covered roughly 600 HLA-typed donors contained around 300 gigabases of sequencing data and around 85 million unique TCR sequences. Donor age, sex, ethnicity and CMV serostatus were compiled together with the repertoire data. All discovery cohort repertoires had been generated using a single sequencing platform. In addition to the first cohort of 666 subjects, a separate validation cohort of approximately 130 different subjects was used. Four to six DR-DQ haplotypes were handled as single units for association and clustering because linkage in the cohort was strong. Among about 400 genotyped donors of the cohort, an average of approximately 240,000 unique TCR beta nucleotide sequences was sequenced per donor, of which about 19% were non-productive. In a later analysis, previously published TCR beta repertoires from about 670 donors were re-analyzed and high-resolution HLA genotyping was added so that TCR occurrence patterns could be studied.

Points on this clone: What antigen it recognizes has not been identified. Base qualities are not recorded, but no much larger clone differs from it by a single base.

Based on the germline V gene, the CDR1 and CDR2 sequences are SGHRS and YFSETQ. V lost 4 bases and J lost 8 bases, and the count of bases not matched to a germline gene is 8. The CDR3 measures 15 amino acids from cysteine to phenylalanine. The only DNA kept is the CDR3, 45 bases in frame from the first base. The cohort comprised 710 or so healthy bone marrow donors. At the time of sampling, all cohort members were nominally healthy, though unrecorded immune exposures were likely present. The donor tested CMV seropositive, placing the donor among the approximately 290 seropositive members of the cohort. A peripheral blood sample was provided by each donor, and peripheral blood mononuclear cells were used for TCR beta sequencing. The Qiagen DNeasy Blood Extraction Kit was used to extract genomic DNA from the blood cell samples. Libraries were prepared through the immunoSEQ multiplex PCR assay. A mixture of 60 forward primers for TCR Vbeta segments and 13 reverse primers for TCR Jbeta segments was used in the multiplex PCR. The CDR3 region of rearranged TCR beta genes was amplified from genomic DNA by a multiplex PCR assay. On the Illumina HiSeq System, the amplified TCR beta libraries were sequenced as 87-base-pair reads. Turning to the authors' computational methods: Across the 640 or so repertoires, a later analysis counted 60 million to 90 million unique TCR beta chains, 8.5 million to 12 million of which were shared by at least two donors. To remove PCR and sequencing errors, raw reads were error-corrected and collapsed into unique sequences using a nearest-neighbor algorithm that merged closely related sequences. Alignment of CDR3 sequences to IMGT reference sequences was used to assign V, D and J gene segments. For a sequence to be retained, a match of at least six nucleotides was required to both a V gene segment and a J gene segment. A rearrangement was called productive if the CDR3 had no stop codons and remained in frame with V and J, and every other rearrangement was called non-productive. CDR3 was defined according to IMGT convention as the region running from the second conserved V-encoded cysteine to the conserved J-encoded phenylalanine. Sequences without an unambiguous match to a single V gene segment were excluded from the earlier analysis of 450 to 750 of the donors. An earlier analysis of a few hundred of the donors called V segments functional above 56.7% productive rearrangements and segregating when the between-donor standard deviation exceeded 5%. A statistical classification framework was built for diagnosing cytomegalovirus status from the catalog of TCR beta chain sequences. A later analysis assigned V and J genes by comparing TCR nucleotide sequences with IMGT/GENE-DB human TR gene sequences. In a later analysis, CDR3 sequences and most-parsimonious VDJ recombination scenarios were assigned using the TCRdist pipeline. In a later analysis, every TCR beta chain was defined by the combination of its CDR3 amino acid sequence and its V-gene family, and reads without a unique V-gene family were dropped. As a way to deal with suspected cross-contamination and a sequencing artifact, a later analysis dropped 450 to 600 nucleotide sequences that were highly shared and had low generation probability. In a later analysis, a clonal expansion index was calculated for each public chain from normalized within-repertoire ranks of inferred template counts. A later analysis computed generation probabilities with a VDJ recombination model fitted to out-of-frame rearrangements, and checked the results against IGoR. In a later analysis, hypergeometric tests were used to score TCR-TCR, TCR-HLA and TCR-CMV co-occurrence, with a repertoire-size bias correction applied to TCR pairs. In a later analysis, false discovery rates were estimated by permuting HLA or CMV assignments 20 times. In a later analysis, co-occurring TCRs were grouped using DBSCAN, and TCRdist sequence similarity was added for clustering within HLA-allele-positive subsets. Repertoires with fewer than 30,000 or more than 120,000 public chains were left out of co-occurrence clustering, as were about 5 repertoires with anomalous nucleotide sharing. As stored in TCRdb, this immuneACCESS dataset retains in-frame rearrangements with V and J assigned. A fraction of the clones does not appear; measured against another copy, unresolved V genes explain less than half of the discrepancy, and the remainder lacks a known reason. V, J and clone size are those of that table, while D and trimming were read from the DNA. Recorded for this sample are tens of thousands of clones; around 76% of them occurred a single time. The top ten clones comprise less than 7% of the sample.

Overall results and qualifications from the work: In a later analysis, most CMV-associated TCR beta chains were found to appear HLA-restricted, with HLA associations seemingly driven largely by CMV exposure. Cytomegalovirus status was reported to be diagnosed by the classifier with high specificity and sensitivity in both the original and validation cohorts. Three of the identified cytomegalovirus-associated TCR beta chains were confirmed in vitro to be specific for cytomegalovirus antigens. Immune exposure information for the cohort was limited to CMV serostatus. Some IMGT-functional V segments, including TRBV6-2 and TRBV6-3, could not be distinguished by the 87-base-pair reads and were therefore excluded. In the study, approximately 160 TCR beta chains were listed as associated with cytomegalovirus. A further reported finding was that TCR beta sequences accurately predicted the HLA-A and HLA-B alleles for most subjects in the first cohort. It was suggested by the authors that the approach could potentially be generalized to other disease states and immunological phenotypes. In a later genetic analysis, fewer N-insertions in productive TCRs were reported among donors in an Asian-associated ancestry cluster than the 666-donor mean. In a later analysis, 15,000 to 20,000 TCR beta sequences were associated with specific HLA alleles at a false discovery rate of 0.05. Several of the top co-occurrence clusters appeared to be linked to parvovirus B19, influenza, CMV and Epstein-Barr virus, according to a later analysis. Roughly uniform sequencing depth across donors was assumed in presence/absence analyses, although this assumption may not hold. Seventeen rarely observed V segments, including chromosome 9 orphons, were excluded from the earlier analysis of about 610 of the donors because counts were too low. A group of highly shared sequence variants was considered likely to be a technical artifact of the sequencing pipeline. In this cohort, only TCR beta chains were sequenced, and detectable features were limited by the absence of alpha or paired-chain data. A later analysis found that HLA-associated TCR beta chains were more clonally expanded and had lower generation probabilities than equally common non-associated chains. Correlated functional status among segregating V segments might be attributable to linkage disequilibrium, but an unknown experimental factor could not be ruled out. When HLA alleles, especially DR and DQ, strongly co-occurred, TCR associations were difficult to assign to individual alleles. Because HLA typing was unavailable for some donors at each locus, only the typed subset was used in association tests. V-gene and J-gene trimming of TCR beta chains was associated with a missense DCLRE1C variant in a later genetic analysis, and the association was replicated in an independent cohort. In an earlier analysis of 587 of the donors, most TCR beta V segments appeared in productive rearrangements about 87% or about 30% of the time, broadly matching IMGT annotations. Most TCR sequences were seen in very few donors, while some public TCRs were found in many individuals. In a later analysis, the rate of TCR association differed among HLA loci, with DRB1 alleles having the most associated TCRs and HLA-C alleles having the fewest.

Material for sequencing was PBMCs. The chain couples TRBV5-1 to TRBJ1-6; the junction holds 8 bases that match TRBD1. The TCR was taken from a male donor in good health and CMV-seropositive. The DNA sequence is as follows: TGCGCCAGCAGCGCGGGACAGGAACTATATTCACCCCTCCACTTT. This sequence encodes CASSAGQELYSPLHF.